These T cell receptor beta chains were read from a single sample in a study of T cell changes during pregnancy in multiple sclerosis. Produced via immunoSEQ multiplex PCR; TCRdb's table is partial and in-frame only. Here the sample spans tens of thousands of clones, 80% to 95% being singletons. The material sequenced was CD4+ T cells from peripheral blood mononuclear cells, taken after pregnancy. All receptors come from a female donor in good health, enrolled as a control in a pregnancy study. CDR3s include the opening cysteine and the closing phenylalanine or tryptophan. D genes are given only for firm matches. Some rows have no size entry. The others give once, few or many, or a class for an expanded clone.

-,TRBJ2-2,TRBV4-1,-,TGCGCCAGCAGCCAAGACTCCGCCCTAGCGAGGAACACCGGGGAGCTGTTTTTT,CASSQDSALARNTGELFF
-,TRBJ2-1,TRBV5-8,TRBD1,TGTGCCAGCAGCACCCCGGGACAGGGAACCGATGAGCAGTTCTTC,CASSTPGQGTDEQFF
-,TRBJ1-2,TRBV16,-,TGTGCCAGCAGCCAATCTACAGGGTGGTTAGGTGGCTACACCTTC,CASSQSTGWLGGYTF
-,TRBJ2-2,TRBV28,-,TGTGCCAGCGGGGCGCCCCCCACCGGGGAGCTGTTTTTT,CASGAPPTGELFF
-,TRBJ2-5,TRBV7-7,TRBD1,TGTGCCAGCAGCCCAGGGGACAGTGAAGAGACCCAGTACTTC,CASSPGDSEETQYF
-,TRBJ2-7,TRBV28,TRBD1,TGTGCCAGCAGCCCAGGGGGCGCGGTATACGAGCAGTACTTC,CASSPGGAVYEQYF
-,TRBJ2-1,TRBV11-2,TRBD2,TGTGCCAGCAGCTTAGCGGGAGGGCCGAATGAGCAGTTCTTC,CASSLAGGPNEQFF
-,TRBJ2-7,TRBV7-8,TRBD1,TGTGCCAGCAGCCCGGACAGGGGGAAGGCTGTCTACGAGCAGTACTTC,CASSPDRGKAVYEQYF
-,TRBJ1-1,TRBV6-5,-,TGTGCCAGCAGCCGCGGCTCCCTTGCCGTGGAAGCTTTCTTT,CASSRGSLAVEAFF
-,TRBJ1-4,TRBV28,-,TGTGCCAGCAGTTCCTCGGCAGGCTCTAATGAAAAACTGTTTTTT,CASSSSAGSNEKLFF
-,TRBJ2-2,TRBV7-9,TRBD1,TGTGCCAGCAGCTCCCCCGGGACAGGGGGTTTCACCGGGGAGCTGTTTTTT,CASSSPGTGGFTGELFF
once,TRBJ1-1,TRBV6-4,TRBD1,TGTGCCAGCAGTGACGGGACAGGGGGCGGGCAAGCTTTCTTT,CASSDGTGGGQAFF
once,TRBJ2-7,TRBV4-2,-,TGTGCCAGCAGCCAAGATAAGACAGAGCTGAACGAGCAGTACTTC,CASSQDKTELNEQYF
-,TRBJ2-7,TRBV4-3,-,TGCGCCAGCAGCCAAGGAACAGGTAATATCGGCTACGAGCAGTACTTC,CASSQGTGNIGYEQYF
-,TRBJ1-2,TRBV19,-,TGTGCCAGTCGGGTAGACCCTGCTAACTATGGCTACACCTTC,CASRVDPANYGYTF
-,TRBJ2-1,TRBV11-1,TRBD2,TGTGCCAGCAGCCGGACTAGCGGGAGCTCCTACAATGAGCAGTTCTTC,CASSRTSGSSYNEQFF
-,TRBJ2-5,TRBV29-1,-,TGCAGCGTTGGTCCAGGGGGGATCCAAGAGACCCAGTACTTC,CSVGPGGIQETQYF